Below, 22 T cell receptor beta chains from the same sample are listed, as sequenced in a study of T cells after yellow fever vaccination. MiXCR, applied by TCRdb to the 5' RACE reads, yields one record per CDR3 protein. Here the sample spans about 300,000 distinct CDR3 sequences, approximately 7% being singletons. The sequenced sample was PBMCs, obtained more than 35 days after the first yellow fever vaccination. These TCRs come from a man younger than 35 who received the YFV17D yellow fever vaccine.

This clonotype was counted only a few times. The V gene is TRBV11-1, the J gene TRBJ2-6, with 11 bases that match TRBD1. Germline CDR1 is SGHAT and CDR2 is FQDESV (reference sequence). Losses at the gene ends were 7 bases for V and 0 bases for J; bases not matched to a gene: 8. The CDR3 is made up of 18 amino acids. Here the CDR3 reads CASNNRDRGSSGANVLTF. CDR3 nucleotides: TGTGCCAGCAACAACCGGGACAGGGGGAGCTCTGGGGCCAACGTCCTGACTTTC.

The genes are TRBV28 and TRBJ2-2; 8 bases line up with TRBD1. J gave up 0 bases and V 6 bases, and 3 bases lay outside the gene matches. The CDR3 is 15 amino acids. CDR1 MDHEN and CDR2 SYDVKM come from the germline V gene. The CDR3 DNA reads TGTGCCAGCAGCATGACAGGGGCGAACACCGGGGAGCTGTTTTTT. Its translation is CASSMTGANTGELFF.

This clonotype was detected a few times. This chain's CDR3 is CASRRAGTKNSPLHF. CDR3 coding DNA: TGTGCCAGCAGAAGGGCCGGGACTAAAAATTCACCCCTCCACTTT. The genes are TRBV7-9 and TRBJ1-6, with D possibly matching TRBD1 (5 bases). Germline assignment: CDR1 SEHNR and CDR2 FQNEAQ (reference sequence). This CDR3 has 15 amino acids. Trimming took off 6 bases at V and 7 bases at J, with 16 bases between the two ends.

This clonotype has more than one count but fewer than ten. The chain's CDR3 is CASSSTGDWNEQFF. The CDR3 DNA reads as TGTGCCAGCAGCTCCACAGGGGACTGGAATGAGCAGTTCTTC. This chain uses TRBV7-3 with TRBJ2-1, with D possibly being TRBD1 (7 bases). CDR1 and CDR2 from the germline V gene are SGHTA and FQGTGA. The CDR3 is made up of 14 amino acids. The germline V and J ends were trimmed by 4 bases and 7 bases, with 14 bases remaining between them.

This chain uses TRBV7-3 with TRBJ2-6; D tentatively reads TRBD1 or TRBD2 (5 bases each). V lost 2 bases, J lost 4 bases, and 9 bases lay in between. The CDR3 runs to 15 residues. The germline CDR1 and CDR2 sequences are SGHTA and FQGTGA. The DNA for the CDR3 is TGTGCCAGCAGCTTACAGGGACCGGGGGCCAACGTCCTGACTTTC. Translation gives CASSLQGPGANVLTF. Supplemented by reference TRBV7-3 and TRBJ2-6, the full variable domain reads GAGVSQTPSNKVTEKGKYVELRCDPISGHTALYWYRQSLGQGPEFLIYFQGTGAADDSGLPNDRFFAVRPEGSVSTLKIQRTERGDSAVYLCASSLQGPGANVLTFGAGSRLTVL.

This clonotype was counted a few times. The rearrangement links TRBV20-1 to TRBJ2-7; TRBD1 might be the D (7 bases). Looked up from germline, CDR1 is DFQATT and CDR2 is SNEGSKA (reference sequence). The CDR3 covers 12 residues. The V and J ends lost 6 bases and 4 bases respectively, with 13 bases between them. CDR3 amino acids: CSALRGVYEQYF. The CDR3 coding sequence is TGCAGTGCGCTCAGGGGGGTATACGAGCAGTACTTC.

This clonotype was seen ten or more times. The chain couples TRBV12-3 or TRBV12-4 to TRBJ1-5; D ambiguous. This CDR3 contains 12 residues. The germline V and J ends were trimmed by 3 bases and 5 bases, with 5 bases remaining between them. The CDR3 region has the DNA TGTGCCAGCAGTTTTGAGTATCAGCCCCAGCATTTT. This codes for CASSFEYQPQHF.

The chain carries TRBV9 and TRBJ2-5, with TRBD2 matching 10 bases. The CDR3 length is 15 residues. CDR1 and CDR2 from the germline V gene are SGDLS and YYNGEE. V gave up 1 base and J gave up 2 bases; unmatched junction bases: 2. The CDR3 DNA follows: TGTGCCAGCAGCGTAACTAGCGGGGTACAAGAGACCCAGTACTTC. The encoded protein is CASSVTSGVQETQYF.

In DNA, the CDR3 is TGTGCCAGCAGTTCACCCACCGGGACTAGCGGCATAAGCTCCTACAATGAGCAGTTCTTC. Translated, it gives CASSSPTGTSGISSYNEQFF. V is TRBV3-1 and J is TRBJ2-1, with TRBD2 identical over 11 bases. Germline trimming cut 6 bases from V and 0 bases from J; bases unmatched to any gene: 16. CDR1 and CDR2 (germline): LGHDT, YNNKEL (reference sequence). This CDR3 spans 20 amino acids.

The chain recombines TRBV5-1 with TRBJ2-1, with a tentative D call TRBD2 (5 bases). Germline V gene sequence: CDR1 SGHRS, CDR2 YFSETQ. Trimming cost V 5 bases and J 8 bases, with 11 bases left between them. CDR3 size: 12 residues. The DNA for the CDR3 is TGCGCCAGCAGGGGAACTAGATATGAGCAGTTCTTC. Translated, it gives CASRGTRYEQFF.

Only a few counts were recorded for this clonotype. J is TRBJ2-3 and V is TRBV4-3, with D possibly matching TRBD1 (6 bases). This CDR3 is built from 14 residues. V lost 2 bases and J lost 9, with 15 bases in between. The germline V gene encodes CDR1 LGHNA and CDR2 YSLEER. Here the CDR3 DNA reads TGCGCCAGCAGCCAAATATTCGACAGGTACACGCAGTATTTT. This encodes CASSQIFDRYTQYF.

This clonotype was seen a few times. The chain links TRBV5-1 to TRBJ1-4, with TRBD1 identical over 10 bases. The CDR3 is 18 residues long. V lost 1 base, J lost 7 bases, and 13 bases stayed unmatched. Germline CDR1 reads SGHRS; CDR2 reads YFSETQ. Written as DNA, the CDR3 is TGCGCCAGCAGCTTGACGGGACAGGGGTCATTGGTGGGTGAAAAACTGTTTTTT. This encodes CASSLTGQGSLVGEKLFF. The full variable domain, completed using reference TRBV5-1 and TRBJ1-4, is KAGVTQTPRYLIKTRGQQVTLSCSPISGHRSVSWYQQTPGQGLQFLFEYFSETQRNKGNFPGRFSGRQFSNSRSEMNVSTLELGDSALYLCASSLTGQGSLVGEKLFFGSGTQLSVL.

The V and J genes are TRBV6-2 or TRBV6-3 and TRBJ2-7; D unclear. In germline, CDR1 is MNHEY, CDR2 SVGEGT. This CDR3 comprises 14 residues. V was clipped by 2 bases and J by 0 bases, with 8 bases between them. The CDR3, as DNA: TGTGCCAGCAGTTACCTTGCCGGCTCCTACGAGCAGTACGTC. Residues: CASSYLAGSYEQYV.

The chain employs TRBV5-1 and TRBJ2-3, with D maybe TRBD2 (6 bases). The CDR3 is made up of 14 amino acids. The germline V gene has CDR1 SGHRS and CDR2 YFSETQ. Trimming took 1 base from V and 5 from J, leaving 11 bases between them. The CDR3 region has the DNA TGCGCCAGCAGCTTGACGGGGGTCAGAGATACGCAGTATTTT. It translates to CASSLTGVRDTQYF.

This clonotype was found many times. The chain uses TRBV14 and TRBJ2-4, with D possibly TRBD2 on 5 matching bases. The germline V gene encodes CDR1 SGHDN and CDR2 FVKESK. Between the trimmed V and J ends, which lost 4 bases and 4 bases, there was a span of 8 bases. This CDR3 contains 13 residues. The CDR3: CASSRSGKNIQYF. The CDR3 bases are TGTGCCAGCAGCCGTTCGGGGAAAAACATTCAGTACTTC.

This clonotype came up many times. The chain has TRBV29-1 and TRBJ2-5; D call uncertain. The CDR3 length is 13 residues. The ends were cut back, 3 bases at V and 1 base at J, with 9 bases in the middle. Germline V gives CDR1 SQVTM, CDR2 ANQGSEA. CDR3 DNA sequence: TGCAGCGTTGAGAAGGGTTTCCAAGAGACCCAGTACTTC. Translation gives CSVEKGFQETQYF. Complete variable domain (other parts from reference TRBV29-1 and TRBJ2-5): SAVISQKPSRDICQRGTSLTIQCQVDSQVTMMFWYRQQPGQSLTLIATANQGSEATYESGFVIDKFPISRPNLTFSTLTVSNMSPEDSSIYLCSVEKGFQETQYFGPGTRLLVL.

This clonotype was counted at least ten times. This chain uses TRBV20-1 with TRBJ2-7; D remains unclear. Germline loops: CDR1 DFQATT, CDR2 SNEGSKA (reference sequence). The germline V and J ends were trimmed by 1 base and 0 bases, with 7 bases remaining between them. The CDR3 spans 13 residues. CDR3: CSARGVSSYEQYF. CDR3 DNA: TGCAGTGCTAGAGGTGTTAGCTCCTACGAGCAGTACTTC.

V is TRBV4-3 and J is TRBJ1-1; the match to TRBD1 covers 7 bases. After removal of 6 bases from V and 5 bases from J, the junction contained 6 bases not matched to a gene. CDR3 size: 13 residues. Looked up from germline, CDR1 is LGHNA and CDR2 is YSLEER. The CDR3 DNA is TGCGCCAGCAGTATGACAGGGCGGACTGAAGCTTTCTTT. It codes for CASSMTGRTEAFF.

V usage is TRBV6-5 and J usage is TRBJ2-5; 7 bases are a match to TRBD1. The V gene's germline CDR1 is MNHEY and CDR2 SVGAGI. V gave up 0 bases and J gave up 7 bases; unmatched junction bases: 5. The CDR3 spans 14 residues. CDR3 in amino acids: CASSYSGRTGTQYF. The DNA for the CDR3 is TGTGCCAGCAGTTACTCTGGCAGGACAGGGACCCAGTACTTC.

The rearrangement joins TRBV7-9 to TRBJ2-1; D is possibly TRBD1 or TRBD2 (6 bases each). The V gene's germline CDR1 is SEHNR and CDR2 FQNEAQ (reference sequence). The CDR3 is 16 amino acids. V lost 7 bases and J lost 2, with 18 bases in between. CDR3 protein: CASNPVGGVAYNEQFF. The CDR3 nucleotides read TGTGCCAGCAACCCCGTGGGGGGCGTAGCCTACAATGAGCAGTTCTTC.

This clonotype was recorded many times. The chain joins TRBV4-3 to TRBJ1-1, with D unresolved. Trimming shortened V by 0 bases and J by 7 bases, and 9 bases separated the two germline ends. CDR1 is LGHNA and CDR2 is YSLEER in the germline V gene. The CDR3 runs 13 residues. Written as DNA, the CDR3 is TGCGCCAGCAGCCAAGATTCAGGAGGTGAAGCTTTCTTT. Translation: CASSQDSGGEAFF.

This clonotype was seen a few times. The V gene is TRBV3-1, the J gene TRBJ2-2, with D maybe TRBD2 (6 bases). Germline V gene lookup returns CDR1 LGHDT and CDR2 YNNKEL (reference sequence). Trimming stripped 5 bases from V and 5 bases from J, with 15 bases between. The CDR3 extends over 15 amino acids. DNA for the CDR3: TGTGCCAGCAGCAAAGCGGGCCTACAGACCGGGGAGCTGTTTTTT. It yields the protein CASSKAGLQTGELFF.